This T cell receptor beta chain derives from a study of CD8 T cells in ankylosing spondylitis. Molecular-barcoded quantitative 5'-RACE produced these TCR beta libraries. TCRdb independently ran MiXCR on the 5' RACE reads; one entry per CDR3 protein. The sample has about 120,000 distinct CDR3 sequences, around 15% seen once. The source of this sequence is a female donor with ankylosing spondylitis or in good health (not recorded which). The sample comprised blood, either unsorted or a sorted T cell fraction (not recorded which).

The CDR3 nucleotides read TGCAGTGCTATCGACCACACAGATACGCAGTATTTT. This encodes CSAIDHTDTQYF. The chain recombines TRBV20-1 with TRBJ2-3; D not certain. Per germline, CDR1 DFQATT and CDR2 SNEGSKA (reference sequence). This CDR3 is 12 amino acids long. V lost 4 bases and J 2 bases, leaving 7 bases between the germline ends.